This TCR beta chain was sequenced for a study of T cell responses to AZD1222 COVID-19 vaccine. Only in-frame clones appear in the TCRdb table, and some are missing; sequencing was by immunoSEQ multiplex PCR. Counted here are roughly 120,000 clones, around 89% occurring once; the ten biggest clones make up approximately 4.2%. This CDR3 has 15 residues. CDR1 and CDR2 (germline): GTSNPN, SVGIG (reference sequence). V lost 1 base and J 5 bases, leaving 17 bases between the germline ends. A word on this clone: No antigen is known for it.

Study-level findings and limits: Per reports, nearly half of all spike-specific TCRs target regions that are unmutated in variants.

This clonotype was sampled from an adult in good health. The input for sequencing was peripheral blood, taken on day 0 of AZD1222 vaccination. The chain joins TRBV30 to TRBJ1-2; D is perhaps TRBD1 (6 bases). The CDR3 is CAWSDPITGRYGYTF. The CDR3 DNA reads TGTGCCTGGAGTGACCCTATAACAGGGAGGTATGGCTACACCTTC.